This T cell receptor (beta chain) was documented in a study of T cells after yellow fever vaccination. The wider study: Any fraction with a low cell number was prepared using SMART-Seq v4 Ultra Low Input. Study results and caveats: Abundant bulk-derived clonotypes could contaminate FACS-sorted repertoires. Most clones from primary vaccination resurfaced after the booster (around 97% CD4, about 91% CD8).

The germline V gene encodes CDR1 MDHEN and CDR2 SYDVKM. The junction had 3 bases not matched to a gene; V was cut back by 6 bases and J by 0 bases. This CDR3 has 15 residues. This clonotype was detected many times. Its antigen is unknown. It was through 5'RACE template switching that TCR cDNA was made, with a universal primer site and UMIs added. One entry per CDR3 protein results from TCRdb running MiXCR on the 5' RACE reads. In the table there are some 390,000 distinct CDR3 sequences, around 6.5% of which are singletons. The chain carries TRBV28 and TRBJ2-2; 8 nucleotides line up with TRBD2. This clonotype was obtained from a man aged 30 to 39 who received the YFV17D yellow fever vaccine. The material was PBMCs, obtained 5 days after the yellow fever booster vaccination. CDR3 in amino acids: CASRSSGTNTGELFF. As DNA, the CDR3 is TGTGCCAGCAGAAGTAGCGGGACGAACACCGGGGAGCTGTTTTTT.